This T cell receptor (beta chain) was recorded in a study of T cell changes during pregnancy in multiple sclerosis. CDR3 size: 15 residues. Trimming stripped 0 bases from V and 5 bases from J, with 14 bases between. Germline values: CDR1 SGDLS, CDR2 YYNGEE. TCRdb keeps only in-frame clones here, not all; method: immunoSEQ multiplex PCR. The sample holds 15,000 or so clones; around 85% are singletons and the top ten take around 19%. V usage is TRBV9 and J usage is TRBJ1-1; tentatively, D is TRBD1 (6 bases). The sequence was collected from a female donor with multiple sclerosis, enrolled in a pregnancy study. The sequenced sample was CD8+ T cells from peripheral blood mononuclear cells, obtained in the first trimester of pregnancy. CDR3 in amino acids: CASSVGGGRGTEAFF. The CDR3 region has the DNA TGTGCCAGCAGCGTAGGCGGGGGGCGGGGGACTGAAGCTTTCTTT.